A single sample gave rise to the 28 T cell receptor beta chains below, sequenced in a study of blood T cell repertoires in COVID-19. Some clones are missing from TCRdb's copy, which holds only in-frame ones; the method was immunoSEQ multiplex PCR. The profile shows 130,000 or so clones, about 89% of them singletons. Material for sequencing was peripheral blood. The receptors come from a man aged 50 to 59 with active or convalescent COVID-19.

J is TRBJ1-4 and V is TRBV19, with 7 nucleotides matching TRBD1. The CDR3 has 15 residues. The V and J ends lost 7 bases and 5 bases, in that order; junction bases with no gene match: 10. The V gene's germline CDR1 is LNHDA and CDR2 SQIVND (reference sequence). The CDR3 here is CASMEGGAGNEKLFF. The DNA for the CDR3 is TGTGCCAGTATGGAAGGGGGCGCCGGGAATGAAAAACTGTTTTTT.

The rearrangement joins TRBV6-5 to TRBJ2-6; the match to TRBD1 covers 10 bases. The V gene's germline CDR1 is MNHEY and CDR2 SVGAGI. CDR3 length: 14 amino acids. V was clipped by 11 bases and J by 4 bases; unmatched bases: 5. Written as DNA, the CDR3 is TGTGCCTGCGGGACAGGGGTCGGGGCCAACGTCCTGACTTTC. This codes for CACGTGVGANVLTF.

The chain is built from TRBV9 and TRBJ2-2; no clear D gene. V was trimmed by 0 bases and J by 2 bases, leaving 8 bases between them. This CDR3 spans 15 amino acids. Germline V lookup: CDR1 SGDLS, CDR2 YYNGEE. In DNA, the CDR3 is TGTGCCAGCAGCGTAGTAACTACAAACACCGGGGAGCTGTTTTTT. This gives the protein CASSVVTTNTGELFF. The variable domain in full, completed from reference TRBV9 and TRBJ2-2, reads DSGVTQTPKHLITATGQRVTLRCSPRSGDLSVYWYQQSLDQGLQFLIQYYNGEERAKGNILERFSAQQFPDLHSELNLSSLELGDSALYFCASSVVTTNTGELFFGEGSRLTVL.

The chain uses TRBV19 and TRBJ2-5, with 9 nucleotides matching TRBD1. The CDR3 consists of 14 residues. Germline trimming cut 4 bases from V and 4 bases from J; bases unmatched to any gene: 4. CDR1 and CDR2 (germline): LNHDA, SQIVND (reference sequence). CDR3 amino acids: CASSTQGAGETQYF. The CDR3 nucleotides read TGTGCCAGTAGTACACAGGGGGCCGGAGAGACCCAGTACTTC.

The chain couples TRBV6-5 to TRBJ2-2, with 7 bases fitting TRBD2. Germline CDR1 reads MNHEY; CDR2 reads SVGAGI. The CDR3 sequence is 15 residues long. V lost 7 bases to trimming and J lost 3 bases; unmatched junction nucleotides: 8. CDR3 DNA: TGTGCCAGCAACAAAGCGGGAAGGGACACCGGGGAGCTGTTTTTT. Translating it yields CASNKAGRDTGELFF.

The chain links TRBV6-5 to TRBJ1-3, with 7 bases matching TRBD1. There are 15 residues in the CDR3. Germline trimming cut 6 bases from V and 0 bases from J; bases unmatched to any gene: 5. CDR1 and CDR2 from the germline V gene are MNHEY and SVGAGI. CDR3 nucleotide sequence: TGTGCCAGCAGCGAGACAGGGAACTCTGGAAACACCATATATTTT. Translating it yields CASSETGNSGNTIYF.

This clone was observed a single time. V and J are TRBV19 and TRBJ2-1, with 7 bases that match TRBD1. The germline CDR1 and CDR2 sequences are LNHDA and SQIVND (reference sequence). V was clipped by 5 bases and J by 6 bases; unmatched bases: 7. The CDR3 is 14 residues long. CDR3 region: CASSVGQLGNEQFF. The CDR3 DNA reads as TGTGCCAGTAGTGTGGGACAGTTGGGCAATGAGCAGTTCTTC.

This chain uses TRBV7-2 with TRBJ1-1; TRBD1 matches 7 bases. J gave up 1 base and V 5 bases, and 7 bases lay outside the gene matches. This CDR3 region has 15 residues. Germline V gene sequence: CDR1 SGHTA, CDR2 FQGNSA. CDR3 sequence (DNA): TGTGCCAGCAGCCCCCAGGGGGGTTGGAACACTGAAGCTTTCTTT. Translation: CASSPQGGWNTEAFF.

This chain links TRBV19 with TRBJ2-7; TRBD1 matches at 9 bases. The germline gives CDR1 LNHDA, CDR2 SQIVND (reference sequence). The V gene end was trimmed by 4 bases and the J gene end by 2 bases; junction bases not matched to a gene: 6. This CDR3 region has 15 residues. This chain's CDR3 is CASSRFTGGTYEQYF. As DNA, the CDR3 is TGTGCCAGTAGTAGGTTTACAGGGGGCACCTACGAGCAGTACTTC.

In this sample, this clone turned up once. Here the CDR3 reads CAWSRGGTFGTEAFF. CDR3 DNA: TGTGCCTGGAGCAGGGGTGGTACGTTTGGGACTGAAGCTTTCTTT. V is TRBV30 and J is TRBJ1-1; perhaps TRBD1 as D (6 bases). V shed 3 bases and J shed 5 bases, with 19 bases lying between them. The CDR3 covers 15 residues. Germline CDR1 is GTSNPN and CDR2 is SVGIG (reference sequence).

The chain uses TRBV12-3 or TRBV12-4 and TRBJ2-7, with a weak D call TRBD1 (5 bases). V was trimmed by 5 bases and J by 7 bases, leaving 9 bases between them. The CDR3 runs to 11 residues. This CDR3 is CASSAGFEQYF. The CDR3 DNA sequence: TGTGCCAGCAGTGCAGGGTTTGAGCAGTACTTC.

In its sample, this clone was seen once. The V gene is TRBV25-1, the J gene TRBJ1-6; 11 nucleotides match TRBD1. The germline gives CDR1 MGHDK, CDR2 SYGVNS. The CDR3 is 13 amino acids. Trimming at V came to 8 bases and at J to 10 bases, leaving 4 bases not matched to a gene. CDR3 in DNA: TGTGCCAGCCGCGGACAGGGGGCATCACCCCTCCACTTT. Translation: CASRGQGASPLHF.

This chain uses TRBV3-1 (or the pseudogene TRBV3-2) with TRBJ2-5; possible D gene TRBD2, 6 bases. Trimming took 3 bases from V and 5 from J, leaving 10 bases between them. The CDR3 has 13 residues. Looked up from germline, CDR1 is LGHDT and CDR2 is YNNKEL (reference sequence). The CDR3 is CASSQGGRETQYF. The CDR3 DNA reads TGTGCCAGCAGCCAGGGAGGTAGGGAGACCCAGTACTTC.

This clone was detected only once. This chain uses TRBV11-2 with TRBJ1-2, with D possibly matching TRBD1 (5 bases). CDR3 length: 16 residues. The V gene lost 1 base and the J gene lost 7 bases, with 19 bases spanning the gap. Germline assignment: CDR1 SGHAT and CDR2 FQNNGV. In DNA form, the CDR3 reads TGTGCCAGCAGCTTAGGGGCTTCAGGGATTACGCGTGGCTACACCTTC. The encoded protein is CASSLGASGITRGYTF.

The gene calls are TRBV4-1 and TRBJ2-7, with 11 bases lining up with TRBD1. CDR3 length: 16 amino acids. Germline V gives CDR1 MGHRA, CDR2 YSYEKL. V shed 4 bases, J shed 3 bases, and the junction held 8 bases outside the gene matches. This CDR3 is CASSRGQGERLYEQYF. DNA for the CDR3: TGCGCCAGCAGCCGGGGACAGGGGGAAAGGCTCTACGAGCAGTACTTC.

This clone was found a few times. V gene TRBV7-8 combines with J gene TRBJ2-2; 9 bases align to TRBD2. CDR3 length equals 17 residues. Per the germline V gene, CDR1 is SGHVS and CDR2 is FQNEAQ. J was trimmed by 9 bases and V by 6 bases; bases with no gene match: 17. The CDR3 here is CASSPGRLAGTKRELFF. Written as DNA, the CDR3 is TGTGCCAGCAGTCCAGGTCGGCTAGCGGGGACCAAAAGGGAGCTGTTTTTT.

V gene TRBV10-2 combines with J gene TRBJ2-6, with D tentatively TRBD1 (6 bases). Germline lookup yields CDR1 WSHSY and CDR2 SAAADI. V gave up 10 bases and J gave up 2 bases, with 9 bases separating them. The CDR3 extends over 13 amino acids. The CDR3, as DNA: TGCGCCATTCAGGGGACTGGGGCCAACGTCCTGACTTTC. Protein product: CAIQGTGANVLTF.

V and J are TRBV2 and TRBJ1-6; perhaps TRBD1 as D (6 bases). The CDR3 has 15 residues. CDR1 and CDR2 (germline): SNHLY, FYNNEI. Trimming pared 6 bases from V and 0 bases from J, leaving 9 bases between. This CDR3 is CASREQGSYNSPLHF. The DNA for the CDR3 is TGTGCCAGCAGAGAACAGGGCTCCTATAATTCACCCCTCCACTTT.

The chain has TRBV18 and TRBJ2-7; TRBD1 matches at 10 bases. Germline V gene sequence: CDR1 KGHSH, CDR2 LQKENI. This CDR3 contains 15 residues. V gave up 2 bases and J gave up 7 bases; unmatched junction bases: 8. CDR3 amino acids: CASSPSGTGALEQYF. The CDR3 DNA reads as TGTGCCAGCTCACCATCCGGGACAGGGGCCTTGGAGCAGTACTTC.

The V gene is TRBV6-5, the J gene TRBJ2-7; 7 bases are shared with TRBD1. The CDR3 has 15 residues. V trimming: 2 bases; J trimming: 5 bases; junction bases outside the gene matches: 9. The germline V gene has CDR1 MNHEY and CDR2 SVGAGI. The CDR3 here is CASSYEGQTVNEQYF. DNA for the CDR3: TGTGCCAGCAGTTACGAGGGACAGACGGTAAACGAGCAGTACTTC.

The chain has TRBV18 and TRBJ2-2; D call uncertain. V shed 7 bases and J shed 3 bases, with 9 bases lying between them. This CDR3 has 13 residues. Germline V CDR1 and CDR2: KGHSH, LQKENI. This CDR3 reads CASFAGDTGELFF. CDR3 bases: TGTGCCAGCTTCGCAGGTGACACCGGGGAGCTGTTTTTT. The full variable domain, with the rest looked up from reference TRBV18 and TRBJ2-2, is NAGVMQNPRHLVRRRGQEARLRCSPMKGHSHVYWYRQLPEEGLKFMVYLQKENIIDESGMPKERFSAEFPKEGPSILRIQQVVRGDSAAYFCASFAGDTGELFFGEGSRLTVL.

The genes are TRBV10-1 and TRBJ1-5; the match to TRBD1 covers 9 bases. The CDR3 is 15 residues long. Germline values: CDR1 WNHNN, CDR2 SYGVQD (reference sequence). V shed 2 bases and J 7 bases; nucleotides not matched to a gene: 6. The CDR3 protein is CASSEHRGLNQPQHF. The CDR3 region has the DNA TGCGCCAGCAGTGAGCACAGGGGGCTGAACCAGCCCCAGCATTTT.

The chain recombines TRBV30 with TRBJ1-4, with D unresolved. The CDR3 is 14 amino acids. Per germline, CDR1 GTSNPN and CDR2 SVGIG (reference sequence). Trimming cost V 2 bases and J 7 bases, with 14 bases left between them. CDR3 in DNA: TGTGCCTGGAGTAGGAGGGCGGGAGGTGAAAAACTGTTTTTT. It specifies CAWSRRAGGEKLFF.

The V gene is TRBV3-1 (or the pseudogene TRBV3-2), the J gene TRBJ1-6, with D tentatively TRBD1 (6 bases). This CDR3 region has 15 residues. Per the germline V gene, CDR1 is LGHDT and CDR2 is YNNKEL (reference sequence). V lost 3 bases to trimming and J lost 9 bases, with 15 bases between them. CDR3 coding DNA: TGTGCCAGCAGCCATCAGGGGAAGGACGGTTCACCCCTCCACTTT. This codes for CASSHQGKDGSPLHF.

The chain uses TRBV29-1 and TRBJ1-1; D unresolved. CDR1 is SQVTM and CDR2 is ANQGSEA in the germline V gene. CDR3 length equals 12 residues. V was trimmed by 4 bases and J by 2 bases, leaving 8 bases between them. In DNA, the CDR3 is TGCAGCGTTGTTCGGGGTAACACTGAAGCTTTCTTT. The encoded protein is CSVVRGNTEAFF.

The rearrangement uses TRBV3-1 (or the pseudogene TRBV3-2) and TRBJ2-2; a weak D match, TRBD2 (6 bases). There are 20 residues in the CDR3. The germline V gene has CDR1 LGHDT and CDR2 YNNKEL (reference sequence). Trimming left V 0 bases short and J 0 bases short, with 20 bases between. DNA of the CDR3: TGTGCCAGCAGCCAAGAGGGGACTTCAGTTATCCGGACGAACACCGGGGAGCTGTTTTTT. It yields the protein CASSQEGTSVIRTNTGELFF.

This clone was observed a single time. This chain uses TRBV9 with TRBJ2-5; 8 bases fit TRBD1. CDR3 length equals 14 residues. The trim removed 2 bases at V and 5 bases at J, leaving 5 bases unmatched. Germline CDR1 and CDR2: SGDLS and YYNGEE. As DNA, the CDR3 is TGTGCCAGCAGCGTGACAGGGGACGGGGAGACCCAGTACTTC. Translated, it gives CASSVTGDGETQYF.

The CDR3: CASSPRDIYNEQFF. The CDR3, as DNA: TGTGCCAGCAGCCCGAGGGACATCTACAATGAGCAGTTCTTC. The rearrangement joins TRBV13 to TRBJ2-1, with TRBD1 as a possible D gene (6 bases). The CDR3 consists of 14 residues. Germline V gene sequence: CDR1 PRHDT, CDR2 FYEKMQ (reference sequence). Trimming took off 5 bases at V and 3 bases at J, with 11 bases between the two ends.